The 20 T cell receptor beta chains below come from one sample, sequenced in a study of T cells after yellow fever vaccination. MiXCR, applied by TCRdb to the 5' RACE reads, yields one record per CDR3 protein. The sample has 25,000 to 30,000 distinct CDR3 sequences; approximately 4.5% are singletons. The sequencing used PBMCs, either bulk or a sorted T-cell subset (CD4+, CD8+, memory, or dextramer-sorted; not recorded which), collected on the day of the yellow fever booster vaccination. These receptors all stem from a man between 18 and 35 years old who received the YFV17D yellow fever vaccine.

There are many counts of this clonotype. The chain carries TRBV5-1 and TRBJ2-3, with D hard to call. This CDR3 is built from 14 residues. Per germline, CDR1 SGHRS and CDR2 YFSETQ. Deletions cut 0 bases from V and 2 bases from J, with 7 bases between. The CDR3 coding sequence is TGCGCCAGCAGCTTGGGGGAACACACAGATACGCAGTATTTT. It is translated as CASSLGEHTDTQYF.

This clonotype was seen repeatedly, ten times or more. The J gene is TRBJ2-7, the V gene TRBV12-3 or TRBV12-4; the D is unclear. The CDR3 has 13 residues. Trimming left V 1 base short and J 1 base short, with 5 bases between. The CDR3 DNA reads as TGTGCCAGCAGTTTAGTTACTTCCTACGAGCAGTACTTC. This encodes CASSLVTSYEQYF.

This clonotype was seen repeatedly, ten times or more. The V gene is TRBV6-6, the J gene TRBJ2-3; 11 nucleotides agree with TRBD2. This CDR3 has 15 residues. The germline CDR1 and CDR2 sequences are MNHNY and SVGAGI (reference sequence). J lost 3 bases, V lost 5 bases, and 4 bases had no gene match. CDR3 bases: TGTGCCAGCAGTCGTCCTAGCGGGGGGACAGATACGCAGTATTTT. The encoded protein is CASSRPSGGTDTQYF.

This chain uses TRBV6-2 or TRBV6-3 with TRBJ1-6, with D unclear. Trimming left V 0 bases short and J 0 bases short, with 15 bases between. There are 19 residues in the CDR3. Germline loops: CDR1 MNHEY, CDR2 SVGEGT. CDR3 nucleotides: TGTGCCAGCAGTTACTCTGGGAGGCGGACTAGCTCCTATAATTCACCCCTCCACTTT. Translated, it gives CASSYSGRRTSSYNSPLHF.

This clonotype was seen a handful of times. The chain is built from TRBV5-1 and TRBJ1-2; the D is unclear. Per the germline V gene, CDR1 is SGHRS and CDR2 is YFSETQ. The CDR3 runs 12 residues. Between the trimmed V and J ends, which lost 4 bases and 10 bases, there was a span of 14 bases. Here the CDR3 reads CASSPQESSYTF. The CDR3, as DNA: TGCGCCAGCAGCCCCCAGGAATCCTCCTACACCTTC.

This clonotype has ten or more counts. The chain carries TRBV6-5 and TRBJ2-6; no reliable D call. CDR1 MNHEY and CDR2 SVGAGI come from the germline V gene. V was trimmed by 7 bases and J by 4 bases, leaving 14 bases between them. The CDR3 covers 15 residues. For the CDR3, the DNA is TGTGCCAGCACGAGACCTTCACCGGGGGCCAACGTCCTGACTTTC. Protein sequence: CASTRPSPGANVLTF.

J is TRBJ2-5 and V is TRBV9; 13 nucleotides agree with TRBD2. The CDR3 is 17 residues long. After removal of 0 bases from V and 2 bases from J, the junction contained 4 bases not matched to a gene. Looked up from germline, CDR1 is SGDLS and CDR2 is YYNGEE. CDR3 sequence: CASSVVGTSGEQETQYF. The DNA for the CDR3 is TGTGCCAGCAGCGTAGTTGGGACTAGCGGGGAGCAAGAGACCCAGTACTTC.

This clonotype showed up many times. This chain joins TRBV20-1 and TRBJ2-7; D might be TRBD2 (6 bases). CDR1 and CDR2 from the germline V gene are DFQATT and SNEGSKA (reference sequence). V lost 3 bases and J lost 2, with 14 bases in between. The CDR3 has 14 residues. The CDR3 DNA sequence: TGCAGTGCTAGGTATGTCGGGGGAGCCTACGAGCAGTACTTC. Translating it yields CSARYVGGAYEQYF.

This clonotype occurred many times. This sequence joins TRBV3-1 and TRBJ2-3; 10 nucleotides agree with TRBD2. Germline V CDR1 and CDR2: LGHDT, YNNKEL (reference sequence). The CDR3 loop spans 15 amino acids. The J segment lost 7 bases and the V segment lost 0 bases, leaving 4 bases of the junction unmatched. CDR3 sequence reads: CASSQDLSGGNTQYF. DNA of the CDR3: TGTGCCAGCAGCCAAGATCTTAGCGGGGGGAATACGCAGTATTTT.

This clonotype was counted ten times or more. The rearrangement joins TRBV5-1 to TRBJ2-5; TRBD2 matches at 8 bases. Germline loops: CDR1 SGHRS, CDR2 YFSETQ. Trimming cost V 4 bases and J 0 bases; bases outside gene matches: 17. The CDR3 length is 19 residues. CDR3 amino acids: CASSASSGRSPTYQETQYF. The CDR3 nucleotides read TGCGCCAGCAGCGCCTCTAGCGGGCGGTCCCCAACGTACCAAGAGACCCAGTACTTC.

This clonotype was recorded many times. V is TRBV6-2 or TRBV6-3 and J is TRBJ2-3; 10 bases map to TRBD2. The CDR3 sequence is 18 residues long. V lost 4 bases, J lost 2 bases, and 12 bases stayed unmatched. Germline assignment: CDR1 MNHEY and CDR2 SVGEGT. The CDR3 region has the DNA TGTGCCAGCAGTTCCTTCCCCGGGACTAGCGCACACACAGATACGCAGTATTTT. Translation: CASSSFPGTSAHTDTQYF.

The chain joins TRBV18 to TRBJ1-5, with unresolved D. The CDR3 is 17 residues long. Looked up from germline, CDR1 is KGHSH and CDR2 is LQKENI. V shed 1 base and J shed 0 bases, with 13 bases lying between them. Here the CDR3 reads CASSPRGRGYSNQPQHF. CDR3 DNA: TGTGCCAGCTCACCACGGGGAAGAGGTTATAGCAATCAGCCCCAGCATTTT.

This clonotype was recorded many times. This rearrangement joins TRBV20-1 to TRBJ1-1; the D is unclear. Germline V gene sequence: CDR1 DFQATT, CDR2 SNEGSKA (reference sequence). V gave up 6 bases and J gave up 11 bases, with 19 bases separating them. The CDR3 is made up of 12 amino acids. The CDR3 bases are TGCAGTGCCAAAGAAGCCGAGAATGAGGCTTTCTTT. This translates into CSAKEAENEAFF.

This clonotype occurred many times. The genes are TRBV7-2 and TRBJ1-1; unclear D gene. V lost 2 bases, J lost 6 bases, and 7 bases lay in between. CDR3 length equals 12 residues. Germline CDR1 reads SGHTA; CDR2 reads FQGNSA. CDR3: CASSLQASEAFF. CDR3 nucleotides: TGTGCCAGCAGCTTACAGGCATCTGAAGCTTTCTTT.

In this sample, this clonotype turned up many times. V usage is TRBV20-1 and J usage is TRBJ1-2; D not resolved. The germline CDR1 and CDR2 sequences are DFQATT and SNEGSKA (reference sequence). This CDR3 is 11 amino acids long. V was cut by 5 bases and J by 1 base, with 5 bases left in between. The CDR3 DNA follows: TGCAGTGCTCCAGATAACTATGGCTACACCTTC. It translates to CSAPDNYGYTF.

This clonotype was detected only a few times. The chain employs TRBV5-1 and TRBJ2-7, with 8 bases matching TRBD1. The CDR3 runs 14 residues. The germline gives CDR1 SGHRS, CDR2 YFSETQ. V shed 4 bases and J 4 bases; nucleotides not matched to a gene: 7. Here the CDR3 reads CASSTDREIYEQYF. The CDR3 DNA sequence: TGCGCCAGCAGCACGGACAGGGAAATTTACGAGCAGTACTTC.

This chain connects TRBV6-1 to TRBJ1-1; D gene uncertain. Germline CDR1 MNHNS, CDR2 SASEGT. Between the trimmed V and J ends, which lost 3 bases and 4 bases, there was a span of 15 bases. The CDR3 spans 15 residues. DNA of the CDR3: TGTGCCAGCAGTGACGCCTCCGCCCTGGGCACTGAAGCTTTCTTT. It is translated as CASSDASALGTEAFF.

In this sample, this clonotype turned up many times. The gene calls are TRBV20-1 and TRBJ1-5; possible D gene TRBD1, 5 bases. From germline, CDR1 is DFQATT and CDR2 SNEGSKA (reference sequence). There are 12 residues in the CDR3. Trimming took 3 bases from V and 4 from J, leaving 7 bases between them. This CDR3 reads CSARGRNQPQHF. The DNA of the CDR3 is TGCAGTGCTAGGGGACGAAATCAGCCCCAGCATTTT.

Ten or more counts support this clonotype. The chain has TRBV20-1 and TRBJ2-5; TRBD1 matches 9 bases. This CDR3 spans 14 amino acids. After removal of 6 bases from V and 5 bases from J, the junction contained 10 bases not matched to a gene. CDR1 is DFQATT, CDR2 SNEGSKA, per germline (reference sequence). The DNA for the CDR3 is TGCAGTGCACCAAGCCCAGGGACAGGGGAGACCCAGTACTTC. It is translated as CSAPSPGTGETQYF.

By share of the sample, this clonotype is medium-sized. The gene calls are TRBV4-2 and TRBJ2-1, with 11 bases fitting TRBD1. CDR1 LGHNA and CDR2 YNFKEQ come from the germline V gene. V shed 0 bases and J 8 bases; nucleotides not matched to a gene: 6. This CDR3 is 16 amino acids long. The CDR3 protein is CASSQDVGTGGHEQFF. CDR3 DNA: TGTGCCAGCAGCCAAGATGTAGGGACAGGGGGGCATGAGCAGTTCTTC.